A single sample is the source of the 10 T cell receptor beta chains below, sequenced in a study of blood T cell repertoires in COVID-19. Profiled with immunoSEQ multiplex PCR; TCRdb holds only in-frame clones, not every one. The repertoire includes around 100,000 clones, around 90% of them detected once, and roughly 18% sits in the top ten. The sequenced material came from peripheral blood. These receptors came from a woman older than 75 in a cohort sampled during active COVID-19.

The V call is TRBV28, the J call TRBJ1-5; 7 bases map to TRBD1. The germline gives CDR1 MDHEN, CDR2 SYDVKM. J was trimmed by 3 bases and V by 6 bases; bases with no gene match: 5. The CDR3 consists of 14 residues. CDR3 amino acids: CASRDRFPNQPQHF. The DNA of the CDR3 is TGTGCCAGCAGGGACAGGTTCCCCAATCAGCCCCAGCATTTT.

The chain uses TRBV11-3 and TRBJ2-7; D is unresolved. CDR1 SGHNT and CDR2 YENEEA come from the germline V gene. Trimming cost V 5 bases and J 7 bases, with 18 bases left between them. This CDR3 contains 14 residues. In nucleotides, the CDR3 is TGTGCCAGCAGCCATGGTAGTGAGCCGAAGGAGCAGTACTTC. The encoded protein is CASSHGSEPKEQYF.

The rearrangement uses TRBV14 and TRBJ2-3; a possible D gene is TRBD2 (5 bases). Germline values: CDR1 SGHDN, CDR2 FVKESK. Trimming took 1 base from V and 6 from J, leaving 14 bases between them. CDR3 length equals 15 residues. In nucleotides, the CDR3 is TGTGCCAGCAGCCAAGTCTGGGAGTTGGGGGATACGCAGTATTTT. This sequence encodes CASSQVWELGDTQYF.

The CDR3 bases are TGTGCCAGCAGCGCCACAGGTACGATAGGGAACACTGAAGCTTTCTTT. As protein: CASSATGTIGNTEAFF. This chain links TRBV9 with TRBJ1-1; a weak D match, TRBD1 (5 bases). CDR1 SGDLS and CDR2 YYNGEE come from the germline V gene. Deletions cut 3 bases from V and 1 base from J, with 16 bases between. The length of the CDR3 is 16 residues.

The chain carries TRBV19 and TRBJ1-5; D is unclear. V gave up 1 base and J gave up 7 bases, with 17 bases separating them. This CDR3 spans 16 amino acids. In germline, CDR1 is LNHDA, CDR2 SQIVND (reference sequence). The CDR3 sequence is CASSIGVARGQQPQHF. The CDR3 DNA reads as TGTGCCAGTAGTATAGGGGTAGCCCGGGGTCAACAGCCCCAGCATTTT.

The gene calls are TRBV19 and TRBJ1-2; 8 nucleotides align to TRBD1. The CDR3 consists of 13 residues. V was clipped by 9 bases and J by 5 bases; unmatched bases: 8. The germline V gene has CDR1 LNHDA and CDR2 SQIVND (reference sequence). This CDR3 reads CASSEDREYGYTF. Written as DNA, the CDR3 is TGTGCCAGCTCGGAGGACAGGGAATATGGCTACACCTTC. The variable domain in full, completed from reference TRBV19 and TRBJ1-2, reads DGGITQSPKYLFRKEGQNVTLSCEQNLNHDAMYWYRQDPGQGLRLIYYSQIVNDFQKGDIAEGYSVSREKKESFPLTVTSAQKNPTAFYLCASSEDREYGYTFGSGTRLTVV.

CDR3: CASSSLGRGGSEAFF. CDR3 bases: TGTGCCAGCAGTTCCCTCGGGAGGGGAGGGTCTGAAGCTTTCTTT. This chain joins TRBV6-2 or TRBV6-3 and TRBJ1-1; a possible D gene is TRBD1 (5 bases). The CDR3 has 15 amino acids. Germline values: CDR1 MNHEY, CDR2 SVGEGT. The ends were cut back, 4 bases at V and 6 bases at J, with 18 bases in the middle.

The V gene is TRBV29-1, the J gene TRBJ1-2; 9 bases line up with TRBD1. The CDR3 length is 15 residues. J lost 6 bases, V lost 1 base, and 9 bases had no gene match. From germline, CDR1 is SQVTM and CDR2 ANQGSEA. The CDR3 DNA is TGCAGCGTTGAAGCGGAAGGGGGACAGGGCGATGGCTACACCTTC. It is translated as CSVEAEGGQGDGYTF.

V and J are TRBV2 and TRBJ2-3; D not resolved. This CDR3 is built from 14 residues. Trimming took 7 bases from V and 6 from J, leaving 17 bases between them. Germline-derived CDR1 and CDR2 are SNHLY and FYNNEI. The CDR3 is CASTDRSLVDTQYF. The CDR3 nucleotides are TGTGCCAGCACGGATCGGAGTCTCGTTGATACGCAGTATTTT.

For the CDR3, the DNA is TGCAGCGTTTCTACCCCGGGACAGGATGAAAAACTGTTTTTT. Protein sequence: CSVSTPGQDEKLFF. V and J are TRBV29-1 and TRBJ1-4; 8 bases map to TRBD1. Germline assignment: CDR1 SQVTM and CDR2 ANQGSEA. V lost 5 bases to trimming and J lost 6 bases; unmatched junction nucleotides: 8. CDR3 length equals 14 residues.